A selection of T cell receptor beta chains follows, all from one sample in a study of vaccination and CD4 T cells after COVID-19. TCRdb reanalysed the PCR reads using MiXCR and keeps one entry per CDR3 protein. This table holds about 20,000 distinct CDR3 sequences, approximately 50% found once. No cognate antigen is known for these TCRs. Sequences were obtained from CD4+ T cells from blood, cultured in vitro. Receptor source: a human donor who had recovered from COVID-19. Both conserved end residues are part of each CDR3. D genes are given only for firm matches. Clone size is given for some rows only: seen once, a few or many times, or a class if the clone is expanded.

j_call: TRBJ1-6; clone_size: few; cdr3_length: 13; v_call: TRBV28; d_call: -; cdr3_aa: CASQYRDNSPLHF; cdr3_nt: TGTGCCAGCCAATACAGGGATAATTCACCCCTCCACTTT
j_call: TRBJ2-1; clone_size: -; cdr3_length: 12; v_call: TRBV29-1; d_call: -; cdr3_aa: CSAYKIYNEQFF; cdr3_nt: TGCAGCGCCTATAAAATCTACAATGAGCAGTTCTTC
j_call: TRBJ2-7; clone_size: -; cdr3_length: 16; v_call: TRBV24-1; d_call: TRBD1; cdr3_aa: CATSGHTGTATYEQYF; cdr3_nt: TGTGCCACCAGTGGCCATACCGGGACAGCAACCTACGAGCAGTACTTC
j_call: TRBJ2-5; clone_size: -; cdr3_length: 14; v_call: TRBV5-1; d_call: -; cdr3_aa: CASSLANREETQYF; cdr3_nt: TGCGCCAGCAGCTTGGCCAACAGGGAAGAGACCCAGTACTTC
j_call: TRBJ2-3; clone_size: -; cdr3_length: 19; v_call: TRBV19; d_call: TRBD2; cdr3_aa: CASGDRGLAGGHRTDTQYF; cdr3_nt: TGTGCCAGTGGAGACCGTGGACTAGCGGGGGGGCATCGCACAGATACGCAGTATTTT
j_call: TRBJ1-1; clone_size: -; cdr3_length: 13; v_call: TRBV12-3/TRBV12-4; d_call: -; cdr3_aa: CASSRVVNTEAFF; cdr3_nt: TGTGCCAGCAGCAGGGTGGTGAACACTGAAGCTTTCTTT
j_call: TRBJ2-2; clone_size: few; cdr3_length: 21; v_call: TRBV6-2/TRBV6-3; d_call: -; cdr3_aa: CASSYPPRRELIPRGTGELFF; cdr3_nt: TGTGCCAGCAGTTATCCCCCTAGGAGGGAGCTCATACCGCGGGGCACCGGGGAGCTGTTTTTT
j_call: TRBJ2-7; clone_size: -; cdr3_length: 19; v_call: TRBV6-1; d_call: TRBD1; cdr3_aa: CASSERDRGLPRLSYEQYF; cdr3_nt: TGTGCCAGCAGTGAAAGGGACAGGGGGCTGCCACGACTCTCCTACGAGCAGTACTTC
j_call: TRBJ2-2; clone_size: once; cdr3_length: 17; v_call: TRBV6-5; d_call: -; cdr3_aa: CASSYSRWHLNTGELFF; cdr3_nt: TGTGCCAGCAGTTACTCGCGGTGGCACCTGAACACCGGGGAGCTGTTTTTT
j_call: TRBJ2-7; clone_size: -; cdr3_length: 15; v_call: TRBV5-4; d_call: TRBD1; cdr3_aa: CASSLVAGQGYEQYF; cdr3_nt: TGTGCCAGCAGCTTGGTCGCGGGACAGGGGTACGAGCAGTACTTC
j_call: TRBJ2-1; clone_size: -; cdr3_length: 15; v_call: TRBV10-3; d_call: TRBD2; cdr3_aa: CAISEGTSFYSEQFF; cdr3_nt: TGTGCCATCAGTGAGGGGACTAGCTTTTACAGTGAGCAGTTCTTC
j_call: TRBJ1-2; clone_size: -; cdr3_length: 14; v_call: TRBV5-1; d_call: TRBD1; cdr3_aa: CASSWNEGAGGYTF; cdr3_nt: TGCGCCAGCAGCTGGAACGAGGGGGCAGGGGGCTACACCTTC
j_call: TRBJ1-4; clone_size: -; cdr3_length: 13; v_call: TRBV20-1; d_call: -; cdr3_aa: CSARVSTNEKLFF; cdr3_nt: TGCAGTGCTAGAGTATCGACTAATGAAAAACTGTTTTTT
j_call: TRBJ1-5; clone_size: -; cdr3_length: 14; v_call: TRBV6-1; d_call: -; cdr3_aa: CASSEGLGNQPQHF; cdr3_nt: TGTGCCAGCAGTGAAGGCCTGGGCAATCAGCCCCAGCATTTT
j_call: TRBJ2-2; clone_size: -; cdr3_length: 12; v_call: TRBV6-1; d_call: -; cdr3_aa: CASSPRAGELFF; cdr3_nt: TGTGCCAGCAGCCCGAGGGCCGGGGAGCTGTTTTTT
j_call: TRBJ1-5; clone_size: few; cdr3_length: 16; v_call: TRBV6-5; d_call: -; cdr3_aa: CASSYLPTGVNQPQHF; cdr3_nt: TGTGCCAGCAGTTATCTTCCGACAGGTGTCAATCAGCCCCAGCATTTT
j_call: TRBJ1-5; clone_size: few; cdr3_length: 13; v_call: TRBV2; d_call: -; cdr3_aa: CASRAYRDQPQHF; cdr3_nt: TGTGCCAGCAGGGCCTACCGGGATCAGCCCCAGCATTTT
j_call: TRBJ2-3; clone_size: -; cdr3_length: 18; v_call: TRBV6-2/TRBV6-3; d_call: TRBD2; cdr3_aa: CASSSLLGTSGNTDTQYF; cdr3_nt: TGTGCCAGCAGTTCCCTCCTCGGGACTAGCGGGAACACAGATACGCAGTATTTT
j_call: TRBJ1-1; clone_size: -; cdr3_length: 14; v_call: TRBV20-1; d_call: -; cdr3_aa: CSALVTLQNTEAFF; cdr3_nt: TGCAGTGCCTTAGTGACCTTACAGAACACTGAAGCTTTCTTT
j_call: TRBJ1-5; clone_size: -; cdr3_length: 15; v_call: TRBV19; d_call: -; cdr3_aa: CASSITPRVRQPQHF; cdr3_nt: TGTGCCAGTAGTATTACACCCAGGGTGCGTCAGCCCCAGCATTTT
j_call: TRBJ1-2; clone_size: -; cdr3_length: 13; v_call: TRBV25-1; d_call: TRBD1; cdr3_aa: CASSEKTGTRYTF; cdr3_nt: TGTGCCAGCAGTGAAAAGACAGGGACGCGCTACACCTTC
j_call: TRBJ1-5; clone_size: few; cdr3_length: 17; v_call: TRBV27; d_call: TRBD1; cdr3_aa: CASSQDRVAVSNQPQHF; cdr3_nt: TGTGCCAGCAGTCAGGACAGGGTCGCCGTTAGCAATCAGCCCCAGCATTTT
j_call: TRBJ1-2; clone_size: -; cdr3_length: 12; v_call: TRBV24-1; d_call: TRBD1; cdr3_aa: CATSGQGAGYTF; cdr3_nt: TGTGCCACCAGCGGACAGGGAGCTGGCTACACCTTC
j_call: TRBJ2-5; clone_size: -; cdr3_length: 14; v_call: TRBV12-3/TRBV12-4; d_call: -; cdr3_aa: CASTLFGMGETQYF; cdr3_nt: TGTGCCAGCACCCTTTTTGGTATGGGAGAAACCCAGTACTTC
j_call: TRBJ1-5; clone_size: few; cdr3_length: 15; v_call: TRBV4-1; d_call: -; cdr3_aa: CASSQEGQRGQPQHF; cdr3_nt: TGCGCCAGCAGCCAAGAAGGACAGAGGGGTCAGCCCCAGCATTTT
j_call: TRBJ2-7; clone_size: few; cdr3_length: 16; v_call: TRBV2; d_call: TRBD1; cdr3_aa: CASSEALDRQAYEQYF; cdr3_nt: TGTGCCAGCAGTGAAGCCCTGGACAGGCAAGCCTACGAGCAGTACTTC
j_call: TRBJ2-1; clone_size: -; cdr3_length: 13; v_call: TRBV7-9; d_call: -; cdr3_aa: CASSLAGGNEQFF; cdr3_nt: TGTGCCAGCAGCTTAGCCGGGGGAAATGAGCAGTTCTTC
j_call: TRBJ2-1; clone_size: -; cdr3_length: 16; v_call: TRBV28; d_call: TRBD1; cdr3_aa: CASSSAGTGGVGEQFF; cdr3_nt: TGTGCCAGCAGTTCGGCGGGGACAGGGGGAGTTGGTGAGCAGTTCTTC
j_call: TRBJ2-7; clone_size: medium-sized; cdr3_length: 12; v_call: TRBV30; d_call: -; cdr3_aa: CAWSVRGTEQYF; cdr3_nt: TGTGCCTGGAGTGTACGGGGGACCGAGCAGTACTTC
j_call: TRBJ1-2; clone_size: -; cdr3_length: 16; v_call: TRBV27; d_call: TRBD1; cdr3_aa: CASSHFSGGIDYGYTF; cdr3_nt: TGTGCCAGCAGTCATTTTTCAGGGGGAATCGACTATGGCTACACCTTC
j_call: TRBJ1-1; clone_size: -; cdr3_length: 14; v_call: TRBV6-4; d_call: TRBD1; cdr3_aa: CAGTGERGLFEAFF; cdr3_nt: TGTGCCGGGACAGGTGAGAGGGGGTTATTTGAAGCTTTCTTT
j_call: TRBJ1-1; clone_size: -; cdr3_length: 15; v_call: TRBV5-1; d_call: -; cdr3_aa: CASSFRDGINTEAFF; cdr3_nt: TGCGCCAGCAGCTTCCGGGACGGGATTAACACTGAAGCTTTCTTT
j_call: TRBJ1-5; clone_size: few; cdr3_length: 13; v_call: TRBV2; d_call: -; cdr3_aa: CASTDSYNQPQHF; cdr3_nt: TGTGCCAGCACCGACAGTTACAATCAGCCCCAGCATTTT
j_call: TRBJ2-1; clone_size: -; cdr3_length: 15; v_call: TRBV18; d_call: TRBD1; cdr3_aa: CASEGGQSSYNEQFF; cdr3_nt: TGTGCCAGCGAAGGGGGACAGAGCTCCTACAATGAGCAGTTCTTC
j_call: TRBJ2-5; clone_size: once; cdr3_length: 15; v_call: TRBV6-2/TRBV6-3; d_call: TRBD2; cdr3_aa: CASSDKAGVRKTQYF; cdr3_nt: TGTGCCAGCAGTGACAAAGCGGGAGTTAGGAAGACCCAGTACTTC
j_call: TRBJ1-5; clone_size: -; cdr3_length: 12; v_call: TRBV20-1; d_call: -; cdr3_aa: CSARRADQPQHF; cdr3_nt: TGCAGTGCTAGAAGGGCGGATCAGCCCCAGCATTTT
j_call: TRBJ1-6; clone_size: -; cdr3_length: 15; v_call: TRBV6-5; d_call: TRBD1; cdr3_aa: CASSYSQGAGSPLHF; cdr3_nt: TGTGCCAGCAGTTACTCGCAGGGGGCTGGTTCACCCCTCCACTTT
j_call: TRBJ1-1; clone_size: -; cdr3_length: 13; v_call: TRBV7-2; d_call: -; cdr3_aa: CASSRQVNTEAFF; cdr3_nt: TGTGCCAGCAGCAGACAAGTGAACACTGAAGCTTTCTTT
j_call: TRBJ2-2; clone_size: -; cdr3_length: 15; v_call: TRBV9; d_call: -; cdr3_aa: CASSVVGGRTGELFF; cdr3_nt: TGTGCCAGCAGCGTAGTTGGGGGGCGCACCGGGGAGCTGTTTTTT
j_call: TRBJ1-5; clone_size: -; cdr3_length: 13; v_call: TRBV7-2; d_call: -; cdr3_aa: CASSYGGSQPQHF; cdr3_nt: TGTGCCAGCAGCTACGGAGGAAGTCAGCCCCAGCATTTT
j_call: TRBJ2-4; clone_size: -; cdr3_length: 16; v_call: TRBV5-1; d_call: TRBD1; cdr3_aa: CASSSGQGAAKNIQYF; cdr3_nt: TGCGCCAGCAGCTCTGGACAGGGGGCGGCCAAAAACATTCAGTACTTC
j_call: TRBJ2-6; clone_size: -; cdr3_length: 14; v_call: TRBV28; d_call: -; cdr3_aa: CASSSHPGANVLTF; cdr3_nt: TGTGCCAGCAGTTCTCATCCTGGGGCCAACGTCCTGACTTTC
j_call: TRBJ1-5; clone_size: -; cdr3_length: 15; v_call: TRBV9; d_call: -; cdr3_aa: CASSPGFGGNQPQHF; cdr3_nt: TGTGCCAGCAGCCCAGGTTTCGGAGGCAATCAGCCCCAGCATTTT
j_call: TRBJ1-5; clone_size: few; cdr3_length: 14; v_call: TRBV2; d_call: -; cdr3_aa: CASSDRQINQPQHF; cdr3_nt: TGTGCCAGCAGTGACAGGCAGATCAATCAGCCCCAGCATTTT
j_call: TRBJ1-5; clone_size: -; cdr3_length: 15; v_call: TRBV19; d_call: -; cdr3_aa: CASSIEGRVNQPQHF; cdr3_nt: TGTGCCAGTAGTATAGAGGGCCGCGTCAATCAGCCCCAGCATTTT